Listed here are 18 T cell receptor beta chains from one sample, sequenced in a study of cytomegalovirus exposure and HLA in healthy donors. Vbeta (60) and Jbeta (13) primers were used in the PCR. TCRdb keeps only in-frame clones here, not all; method: immunoSEQ multiplex PCR. The table includes fewer than 70,000 clones, about 80% detected once. Sequencing used PBMCs. The receptor source for this set is a man between 40 and 49 years old in good health and CMV-seronegative.

This chain connects TRBV19 to TRBJ1-1, with D possibly TRBD1 on 5 matching bases. V dropped 5 bases and J dropped 5 bases, with 18 bases sitting between them. The CDR3 has 15 amino acids. The germline V gene encodes CDR1 LNHDA and CDR2 SQIVND (reference sequence). The chain's CDR3 is CASSGSWGVATEAFF. The CDR3 DNA is TGTGCCAGTAGTGGCAGCTGGGGGGTCGCTACTGAAGCTTTCTTT.

This chain joins TRBV6-5 and TRBJ2-7; the match to TRBD2 covers 12 bases. The CDR3 is 15 residues long. After removal of 2 bases from V and 4 bases from J, the junction contained 3 bases not matched to a gene. CDR1 MNHEY and CDR2 SVGAGI come from the germline V gene. The CDR3 DNA reads as TGTGCCAGCAGTTACCCACTAGCGGGGGGTTACGAGCAGTACTTC. This translates into CASSYPLAGGYEQYF.

The chain combines TRBV4-2 with TRBJ2-1; TRBD2 agrees at 11 bases. CDR3 length: 16 residues. Trimming removed 3 bases from V and 5 bases from J; junction bases left unmatched: 6. The germline gives CDR1 LGHNA, CDR2 YNFKEQ. The CDR3 nucleotides are TGTGCCAGCAGCCAGCTTAGCGGGGGGGAAGACAATGAGCAGTTCTTC. Its protein product is CASSQLSGGEDNEQFF.

This clone has just a few counts. The chain is built from TRBV6-5 and TRBJ2-7, with 8 bases identical to TRBD1. V was clipped by 6 bases and J by 2 bases; unmatched bases: 6. Looked up from germline, CDR1 is MNHEY and CDR2 is SVGAGI. This CDR3 is built from 14 residues. The CDR3 coding sequence is TGTGCCAGCAGGCCGGGACAGGCGACCTACGAGCAGTACTTC. The encoded protein is CASRPGQATYEQYF.

The chain recombines TRBV19 with TRBJ2-7, with D perhaps TRBD1 (6 bases). The CDR3 sequence is 15 residues long. CDR1 and CDR2 (germline): LNHDA, SQIVND (reference sequence). Trimming left V 5 bases short and J 7 bases short, with 21 bases between. In nucleotides, the CDR3 is TGTGCCAGTAGTCAATACAGGGACCCAAGGCCGGAGCAGTACTTC. Protein: CASSQYRDPRPEQYF.

Concerning this clone itself: This may be a read error, as it is one base from a much larger clone. This chain links TRBV11-3 with TRBJ2-3; tentative D call: TRBD2 (5 bases). The length of the CDR3 is 14 residues. CDR1 SGHNT and CDR2 YENEEA come from the germline V gene. Deletions cut 3 bases from V and 1 base from J, with 8 bases between. This CDR3 is CASSFFGGTDTQYF. CDR3 DNA sequence: TGTGCCAGCAGCTTTTTCGGGGGCACAGATACGCAGTATTTT.

The rearrangement joins TRBV5-4 to TRBJ2-5; 10 bases are a match to TRBD1. CDR1 and CDR2 (germline): SGHNT, YYREEE (reference sequence). This CDR3 is built from 14 residues. V shed 4 bases, J shed 5 bases, and the junction held 5 bases outside the gene matches. The CDR3 DNA follows: TGTGCCAGCAGCCGACAGGGGGCGAGGGAGACCCAGTACTTC. Protein sequence: CASSRQGARETQYF.

There are a few counts of this clone. The rearrangement links TRBV28 to TRBJ1-1; 11 bases match TRBD1. The CDR3 extends over 16 amino acids. The J segment lost 8 bases and the V segment lost 6 bases, leaving 14 bases of the junction unmatched. Per germline, CDR1 MDHEN and CDR2 SYDVKM. The CDR3 loop reads CASRDTWDRGDKEAFF. CDR3 coding DNA: TGTGCCAGCAGGGATACCTGGGACAGGGGGGATAAGGAAGCTTTCTTT.

The rearrangement joins TRBV5-8 to TRBJ2-5; TRBD2 matches at 10 bases. V shed 4 bases, J shed 1 base, and the junction held 7 bases outside the gene matches. Per germline, CDR1 SGHTS and CDR2 YDEGEE. The CDR3 runs to 16 residues. The chain's CDR3 is CASSDYSGGFQETQYF. DNA of the CDR3: TGTGCCAGCAGCGACTATAGCGGGGGGTTCCAAGAGACCCAGTACTTC.

This clone was seen once. The V gene is TRBV30, the J gene TRBJ2-1; a weak D match, TRBD1 (5 bases). V was clipped by 0 bases and J by 7 bases, with 13 bases between them. Germline V gene sequence: CDR1 GTSNPN, CDR2 SVGIG (reference sequence). CDR3 length: 14 amino acids. DNA for the CDR3: TGTGCCTGGAGTGTACCGGCAGGGATGAATGAGCAGTTCTTC. It specifies CAWSVPAGMNEQFF.

This clone was detected only a few times. This chain connects TRBV6-5 to TRBJ1-1; D possibly corresponds to TRBD1 (6 bases). With 1 base removed from V and 6 bases from J, the gap between germline ends came to 12 bases. The CDR3 is made up of 14 amino acids. The germline gives CDR1 MNHEY, CDR2 SVGAGI. The CDR3 sequence: CASSYLGAVAEAFF. The CDR3 DNA is TGTGCCAGCAGTTACTTGGGGGCGGTGGCTGAAGCTTTCTTT.

This rearrangement joins TRBV30 to TRBJ1-5, with D possibly matching TRBD1 (6 bases). The V gene lost 5 bases and the J gene lost 2 bases, with 10 bases spanning the gap. This CDR3 is built from 13 residues. Germline CDR1 GTSNPN, CDR2 SVGIG (reference sequence). CDR3 nucleotide sequence: TGTGCCTGGGCTAACAGGGGCAATCAGCCCCAGCATTTT. Amino acids: CAWANRGNQPQHF. Full variable domain (rest looked up from reference TRBV30 and TRBJ1-5): SQTIHQWPATLVQPVGSPLSLECTVEGTSNPNLYWYRQAAGRGLQLLFYSVGIGQISSEVPQNLSASRPQDRQFILSSKKLLLSDSGFYLCAWANRGNQPQHFGDGTRLSIL.

The genes are TRBV29-1 and TRBJ1-2; 8 positions agree with TRBD1. Germline V CDR1 and CDR2: SQVTM, ANQGSEA. Trimming removed 5 bases from V and 7 bases from J; junction bases left unmatched: 15. The CDR3 covers 15 residues. CDR3 coding DNA: TGCAGCGTTTCCTCATCGACAGGGGCAAAGGGTGGCTACACCTTC. It is translated as CSVSSSTGAKGGYTF.

This clone appeared once. CDR3 region: CASSEVVINLRANTGELFF. For the CDR3, the DNA is TGTGCCAGCAGTGAAGTCGTCATAAACCTCAGGGCAAACACCGGGGAGCTGTTTTTT. The chain combines TRBV2 with TRBJ2-2, with D perhaps matching TRBD1 (5 bases). CDR3 length: 19 amino acids. Deletions cut 1 base from V and 2 bases from J, with 20 bases between. CDR1 is SNHLY, CDR2 FYNNEI, per germline.

In nucleotides, the CDR3 is TGTGCCAGCAGGAAGCTGGTCCCCCTAGCAGGGGCAGAGACCCAGTACTTC. Protein: CASRKLVPLAGAETQYF. The chain links TRBV28 to TRBJ2-5; tentative D call: TRBD1 (6 bases). The germline CDR1 and CDR2 sequences are MDHEN and SYDVKM. V was cut by 6 bases and J by 4 bases, with 24 bases left in between. CDR3 length equals 17 residues.

V gene TRBV6-5 combines with J gene TRBJ1-1; no clear D. The CDR3 is 14 amino acids. Trimming left V 0 bases short and J 2 bases short, with 7 bases between. CDR1 is MNHEY and CDR2 is SVGAGI in the germline V gene. The CDR3 here is CASSYSNSNTEAFF. The CDR3 DNA follows: TGTGCCAGCAGTTACTCGAACAGCAACACTGAAGCTTTCTTT.

The chain uses TRBV7-2 and TRBJ2-7; unclear D gene. Germline lookup yields CDR1 SGHTA and CDR2 FQGNSA. The CDR3 sequence is 15 residues long. The V end lost 2 bases, the J end lost 2 bases, and 13 bases lay between the germline ends. CDR3 region: CASSLFQTQAYEQYF. CDR3 sequence (DNA): TGTGCCAGCAGCTTATTTCAGACACAAGCCTACGAGCAGTACTTC. Drawing the rest from reference TRBV7-2 and TRBJ2-7, the complete variable domain is GAGVSQSPSNKVTEKGKDVELRCDPISGHTALYWYRQSLGQGLEFLIYFQGNSAPDKSGLPSDRFSAERTGGSVSTLTIQRTQQEDSAVYLCASSLFQTQAYEQYFGPGTRLTVT.

About this clone: Within the sample, other DNA sequences also encode this same CDR3. V gene TRBV18 combines with J gene TRBJ2-7, with 10 bases lining up with TRBD1. The V gene's germline CDR1 is KGHSH and CDR2 LQKENI. V lost 6 bases to trimming and J lost 5 bases; unmatched junction nucleotides: 4. This CDR3 spans 13 amino acids. The CDR3 DNA sequence: TGTGCCAGCTCCCCCGGGACAGGGGACGAGCAGTACTTC. Encoded protein: CASSPGTGDEQYF.